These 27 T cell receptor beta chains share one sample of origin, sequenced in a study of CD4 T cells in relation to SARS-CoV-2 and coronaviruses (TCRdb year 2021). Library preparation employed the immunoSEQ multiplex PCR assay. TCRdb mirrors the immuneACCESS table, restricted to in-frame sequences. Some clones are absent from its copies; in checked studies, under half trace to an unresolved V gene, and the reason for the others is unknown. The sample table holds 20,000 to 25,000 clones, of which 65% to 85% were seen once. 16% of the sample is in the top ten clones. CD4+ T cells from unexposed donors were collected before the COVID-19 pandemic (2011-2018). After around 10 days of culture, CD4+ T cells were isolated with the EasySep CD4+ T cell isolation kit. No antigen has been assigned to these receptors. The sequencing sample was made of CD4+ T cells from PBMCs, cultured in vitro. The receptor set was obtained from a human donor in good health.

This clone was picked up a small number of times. The CDR3 sequence: CATSDRGSGTQYF. For the CDR3, the DNA is TGTGCCACCTCGGACAGGGGGAGCGGGACCCAGTACTTC. This chain uses TRBV24-1 with TRBJ2-5; 10 bases are shared with TRBD1. The CDR3 has 13 amino acids. The V segment lost 9 bases and the J segment 7 bases; nucleotides outside the gene matches: 7. Per germline, CDR1 KGHDR and CDR2 SFDVKD.

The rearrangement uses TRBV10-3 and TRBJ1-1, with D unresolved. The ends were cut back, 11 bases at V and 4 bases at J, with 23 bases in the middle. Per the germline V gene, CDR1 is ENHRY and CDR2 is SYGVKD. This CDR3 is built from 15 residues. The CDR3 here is CAGRSEGLGFTEAFF. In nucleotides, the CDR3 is TGTGCCGGACGGTCCGAGGGTCTAGGGTTCACTGAAGCTTTCTTT.

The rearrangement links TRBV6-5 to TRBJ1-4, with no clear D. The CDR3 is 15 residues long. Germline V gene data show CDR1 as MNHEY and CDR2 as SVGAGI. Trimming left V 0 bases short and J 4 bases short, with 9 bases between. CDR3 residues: CASSYSTAVNEKLFF. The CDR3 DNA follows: TGTGCCAGCAGTTACTCGACGGCGGTTAATGAAAAACTGTTTTTT.

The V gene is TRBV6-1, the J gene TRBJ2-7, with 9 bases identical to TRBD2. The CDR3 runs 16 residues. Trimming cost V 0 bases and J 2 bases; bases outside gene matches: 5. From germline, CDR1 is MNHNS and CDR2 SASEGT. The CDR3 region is CASSEAGQRGAYEQYF. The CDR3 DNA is TGTGCCAGCAGTGAAGCTGGCCAGCGGGGGGCCTACGAGCAGTACTTC.

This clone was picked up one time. The CDR3 DNA reads as TGTGCCAGCAGCTTATTACGGCGGAAACTAAGCACAGATACGCAGTATTTT. Protein sequence: CASSLLRRKLSTDTQYF. The V gene is TRBV7-9, the J gene TRBJ2-3; D gene unclear. From germline, CDR1 is SEHNR and CDR2 FQNEAQ (reference sequence). The CDR3 totals 17 residues. The V end was cut by 2 bases, the J end by 0 bases, with 15 bases between.

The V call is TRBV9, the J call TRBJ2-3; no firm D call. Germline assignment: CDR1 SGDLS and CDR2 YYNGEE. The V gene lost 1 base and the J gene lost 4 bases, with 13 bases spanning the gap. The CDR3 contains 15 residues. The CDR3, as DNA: TGTGCCAGCAGCGTAAGAACTTCGGGTCCAGATACGCAGTATTTT. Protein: CASSVRTSGPDTQYF.

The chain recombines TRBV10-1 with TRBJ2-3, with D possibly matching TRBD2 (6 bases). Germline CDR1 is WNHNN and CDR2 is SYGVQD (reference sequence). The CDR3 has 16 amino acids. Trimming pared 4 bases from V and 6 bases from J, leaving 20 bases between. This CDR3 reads CASSALQRARSDTQYF. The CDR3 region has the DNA TGCGCCAGCAGTGCCTTACAGCGGGCCCGGTCGGATACGCAGTATTTT.

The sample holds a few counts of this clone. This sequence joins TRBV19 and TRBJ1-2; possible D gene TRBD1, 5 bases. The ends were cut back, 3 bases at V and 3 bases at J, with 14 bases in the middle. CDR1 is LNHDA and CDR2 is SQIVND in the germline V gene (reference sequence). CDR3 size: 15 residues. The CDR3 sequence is CASSIKDIEYYGYTF. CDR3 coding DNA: TGTGCCAGTAGTATTAAGGACATAGAGTACTATGGCTACACCTTC.

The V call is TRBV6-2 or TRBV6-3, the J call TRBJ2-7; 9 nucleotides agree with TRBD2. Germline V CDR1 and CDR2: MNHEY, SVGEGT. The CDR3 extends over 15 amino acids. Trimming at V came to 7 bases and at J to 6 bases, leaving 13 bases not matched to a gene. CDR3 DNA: TGTGCCAGCACCCCGCGGGGGGCGGGAGGGAGCGAGCAGTACTTC. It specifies CASTPRGAGGSEQYF.

This chain's CDR3 is CSVEVSQDQPQHF. The CDR3 nucleotides read TGCAGCGTTGAGGTATCGCAGGACCAGCCCCAGCATTTT. The V call is TRBV29-1, the J call TRBJ1-5; D is unresolved. The CDR3 contains 13 residues. V lost 3 bases to trimming and J lost 7 bases, with 13 bases between them. Germline CDR1 is SQVTM and CDR2 is ANQGSEA.

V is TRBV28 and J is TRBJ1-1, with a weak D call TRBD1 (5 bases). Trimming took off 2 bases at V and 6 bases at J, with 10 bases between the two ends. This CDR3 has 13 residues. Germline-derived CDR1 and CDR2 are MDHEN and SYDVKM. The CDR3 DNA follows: TGTGCCAGCAGTTTACAGGGTTCCCCTGAAGCTTTCTTT. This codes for CASSLQGSPEAFF.

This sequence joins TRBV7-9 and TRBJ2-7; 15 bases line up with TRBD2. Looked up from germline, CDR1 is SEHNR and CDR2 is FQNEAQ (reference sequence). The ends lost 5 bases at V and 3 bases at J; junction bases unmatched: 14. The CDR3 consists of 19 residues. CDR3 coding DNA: TGTGCCAGCAGCGGGCGGGGACTAGCGGGAGGCCTTGGGTTCTACGAGCAGTACTTC. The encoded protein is CASSGRGLAGGLGFYEQYF.

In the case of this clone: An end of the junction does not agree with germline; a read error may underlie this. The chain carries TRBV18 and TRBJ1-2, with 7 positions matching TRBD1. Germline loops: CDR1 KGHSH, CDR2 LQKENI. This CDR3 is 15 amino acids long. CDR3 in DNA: TGTGCCAGCTTACCAAATAGGGACAGTAACTATGGCTACACCTTC. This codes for CASLPNRDSNYGYTF.

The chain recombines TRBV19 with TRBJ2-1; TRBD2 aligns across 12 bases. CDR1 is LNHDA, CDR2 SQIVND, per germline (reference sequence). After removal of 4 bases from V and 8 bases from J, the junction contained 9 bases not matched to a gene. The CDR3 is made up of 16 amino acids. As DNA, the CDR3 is TGTGCCAGTAGTACGTCTCTAGCGGGAGGGATCGATGAGCAGTTCTTC. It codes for CASSTSLAGGIDEQFF.

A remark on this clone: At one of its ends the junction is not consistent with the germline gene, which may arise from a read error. Written as DNA, the CDR3 is TGTGCCAGCAGTGGGACCGTGGAGCTGTTTTTT. Translating gives CASSGTVELFF. The J gene is TRBJ2-2, the V gene TRBV2, with D hard to call. The germline CDR1 and CDR2 sequences are SNHLY and FYNNEI. This CDR3 comprises 11 residues.

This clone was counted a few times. Here the CDR3 DNA reads TGCGCCAGCAGCCTACTGAGGGGGACAGCATACAATGAGCAGTTCTTC. This codes for CASSLLRGTAYNEQFF. V is TRBV4-1 and J is TRBJ2-1; the match to TRBD1 covers 7 bases. With V trimmed by 4 bases and J by 4 bases, 10 bases remained unmatched. The length of the CDR3 is 16 residues. Germline loops: CDR1 MGHRA, CDR2 YSYEKL.

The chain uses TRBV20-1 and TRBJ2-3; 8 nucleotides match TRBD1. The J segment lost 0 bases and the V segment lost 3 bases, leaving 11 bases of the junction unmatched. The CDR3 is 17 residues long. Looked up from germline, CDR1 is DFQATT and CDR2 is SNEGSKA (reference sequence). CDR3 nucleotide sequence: TGCAGTGCTAGTCCGGCCTGGACAGGGAGGAGCACAGATACGCAGTATTTT. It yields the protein CSASPAWTGRSTDTQYF.

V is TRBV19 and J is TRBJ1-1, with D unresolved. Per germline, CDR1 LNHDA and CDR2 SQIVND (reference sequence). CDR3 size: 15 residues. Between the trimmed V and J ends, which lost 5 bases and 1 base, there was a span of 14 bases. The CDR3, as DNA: TGTGCCAGTAGTCCATCGAGACCGAGGAACACTGAAGCTTTCTTT. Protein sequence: CASSPSRPRNTEAFF.

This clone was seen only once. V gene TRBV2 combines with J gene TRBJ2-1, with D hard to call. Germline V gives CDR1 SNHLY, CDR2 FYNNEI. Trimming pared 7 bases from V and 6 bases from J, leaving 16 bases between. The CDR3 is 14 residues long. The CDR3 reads CASTAWVAVNEQFF. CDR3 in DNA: TGTGCCAGCACTGCTTGGGTGGCGGTCAATGAGCAGTTCTTC.

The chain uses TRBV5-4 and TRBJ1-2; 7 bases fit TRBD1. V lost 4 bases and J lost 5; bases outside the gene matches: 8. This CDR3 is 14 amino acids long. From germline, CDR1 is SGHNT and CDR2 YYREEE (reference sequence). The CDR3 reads CASSVAGQTYGYTF. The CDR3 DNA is TGTGCCAGCAGCGTGGCGGGACAGACGTATGGCTACACCTTC.

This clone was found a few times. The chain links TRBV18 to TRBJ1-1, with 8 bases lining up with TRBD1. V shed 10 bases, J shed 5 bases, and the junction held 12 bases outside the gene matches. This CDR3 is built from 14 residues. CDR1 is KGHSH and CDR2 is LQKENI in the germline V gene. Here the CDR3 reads CATTGGTTRTEAFF. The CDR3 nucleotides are TGTGCCACCACAGGGGGGACGACCCGTACTGAAGCTTTCTTT.

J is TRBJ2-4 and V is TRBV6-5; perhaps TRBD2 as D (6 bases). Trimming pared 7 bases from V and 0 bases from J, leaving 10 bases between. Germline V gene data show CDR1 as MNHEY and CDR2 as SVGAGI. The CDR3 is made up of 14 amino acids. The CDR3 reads CASKEGVAKNIQYF. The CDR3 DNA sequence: TGTGCCAGCAAGGAGGGAGTAGCCAAAAACATTCAGTACTTC.

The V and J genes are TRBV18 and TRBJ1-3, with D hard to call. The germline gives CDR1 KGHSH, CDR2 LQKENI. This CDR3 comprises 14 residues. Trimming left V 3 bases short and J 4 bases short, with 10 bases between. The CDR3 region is CASSPPGYGNTIYF. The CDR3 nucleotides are TGTGCCAGCTCACCGCCGGGTTACGGAAACACCATATATTTT.

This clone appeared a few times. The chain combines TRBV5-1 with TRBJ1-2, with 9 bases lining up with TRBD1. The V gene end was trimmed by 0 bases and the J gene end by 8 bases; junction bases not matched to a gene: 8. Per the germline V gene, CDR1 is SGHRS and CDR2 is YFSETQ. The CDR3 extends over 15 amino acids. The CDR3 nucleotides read TGCGCCAGCAGCTTGGACGGACAGGGGACAGAAGGCTACACCTTC. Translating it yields CASSLDGQGTEGYTF.

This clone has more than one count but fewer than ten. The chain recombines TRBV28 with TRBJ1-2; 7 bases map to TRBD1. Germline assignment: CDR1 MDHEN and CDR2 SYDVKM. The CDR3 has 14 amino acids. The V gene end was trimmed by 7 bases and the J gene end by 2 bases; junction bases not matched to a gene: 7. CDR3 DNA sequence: TGTGCCAGCACCCTAGGGACAGACAACTATGGCTACACCTTC. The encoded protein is CASTLGTDNYGYTF.

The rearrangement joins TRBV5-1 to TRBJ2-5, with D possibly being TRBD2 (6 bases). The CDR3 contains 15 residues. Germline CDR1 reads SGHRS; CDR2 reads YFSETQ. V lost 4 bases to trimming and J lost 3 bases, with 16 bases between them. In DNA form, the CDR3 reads TGCGCCAGCAGCGTAACTAGCAGATCCGAAGAGACCCAGTACTTC. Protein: CASSVTSRSEETQYF.

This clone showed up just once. Here the CDR3 reads CASSLPANYGYTF. The CDR3 nucleotides are TGTGCCAGCAGCTTGCCCGCTAACTATGGCTACACCTTC. The chain uses TRBV5-6 and TRBJ1-2; D gene ambiguous. Per germline, CDR1 SGHDT and CDR2 YYEEEE. The CDR3 covers 13 residues. The V gene lost 1 base and the J gene lost 0 bases, with 4 bases spanning the gap.